This TCR beta chain was recorded in a study of blood T cell repertoires in COVID-19 (dated by TCRdb to the early 2020s). Context from the whole study: Samples covering the acute and convalescent phases of COVID-19 were provided by collaborators in the United States, Italy and Spain. The material from the prospective study consisted of cDNA or gDNA derived from T cells, B-cell-depleted T cells, or PBMCs. The dataset comprised deeply sampled blood TCRbeta repertoires from subjects exposed to, actively infected with, or recovered from COVID-19. The repertoires were released in a freely available public database meant as a resource for research on the immune response to SARS-CoV-2. Samples came from the ongoing ImmuneRACE study (first 160 participants) plus 1,254 subjects from 6 global collaborators. The sample metadata nearly always contained a de-identified subject ID, COVID-19 status, age in years and sex. Where available, HLA class I and class II types were obtained from metadata supplied by the sample provider rather than from assay-based typing. Overall results and qualifications from the work: The amount of clinical and demographic metadata varied by source and participant and was provided uncurated.

Concerning this clone itself: There is no known antigen for this receptor. It has no much larger one-base neighbor in the sample; base qualities were not kept.

Collaborating institutions collected whole blood in K2EDTA tubes following their own protocols. Collaborator samples were shipped for TCRbeta analysis as frozen whole blood, isolated PBMCs, or DNA extracted from either sample type. The CDR3 runs 16 amino acids, cysteine and phenylalanine included. The kept DNA is CDR3 alone, 48 bases in frame from the first base. At the junction V is shortened by 3 bases and J by 7 bases, with 18 bases in between. The germline V gene encodes CDR1 LNHDA and CDR2 SQIVND (reference sequence). TCRbeta CDR3 regions were amplified from genomic DNA using the immunoSEQ Assay, a bias-controlled multiplex PCR. Concerning the study's data processing: Nucleated cell counts per sample were estimated from amplification of reference gene primers within the assay. To quantify the absolute abundance of each unique TCRbeta CDR3 rearrangement, sequence reads were collapsed and filtered. Productive Simpson clonality was computed per sample as the square root of Simpson's diversity index over productive rearrangements. Entries here come from immuneACCESS through TCRdb and include only in-frame sequences with V and J called. Some clones fail to appear in such tables; in the studies checked, an unresolved V gene covers under half of the shortfall, and the cause of the remainder is unknown. D and trimming were read from the DNA, whereas the V and J calls and clone size are those reported in that table. The sample table lists some 120,000 clones, 55% to 75% of them with a count of one. The ten most abundant clones make up about 2.2% of the sample.

In this chain, TRBV19 is recombined with TRBJ1-4; the D gene is perhaps TRBD1, from 6 matching bases. Input material: peripheral blood. The receptor comes from a woman in her 70s with acute or convalescent COVID-19. The DNA sequence reads TGTGCCAGTAGTATGCGGCAGGGGTTGTTCGGTGAAAAACTGTTTTTT. Translated, this gives CASSMRQGLFGEKLFF.